This is a list of T cell receptor beta chains from one sample in a study of PD-1 blockade in classical Hodgkin lymphoma. The data were produced by immunoSEQ multiplex PCR, yet TCRdb's version contains in-frame clones alone and is incomplete. The sample shows tens of thousands of clones, 73% of them seen only once. This material consisted of peripheral blood mononuclear cells (PBMCs), taken before the second cycle of nivolumab. The receptors here all came from a human donor with classical Hodgkin lymphoma. Each CDR3 is given with its conserved first and last residue. D genes are given only for firm matches. Size tells how often a clone was seen (once, few, many) or the class of an expanded clone, and some rows leave it out.

>-|-|TRBJ2-2|TRBV30
TGTGCCTGGACTCCCGGGACTCACGGGCCCGGGGAGCTGTTTTTT
CAWTPGTHGPGELFF
>-|-|TRBJ2-5|TRBV5-1
TGCGCCAGCAGCTTGGTTCAAGAGACCCAGTACTTC
CASSLVQETQYF
>-|-|TRBJ2-2|TRBV7-9
TGTGCCAGCAGCTGGGCTACTGTCTCCGGGGAGCTGTTTTTT
CASSWATVSGELFF
>few|-|TRBJ2-3|TRBV28
TGTGCCAGCAGTTTTGGCTCGGGGGCAGGGGTGACAGATACGCAGTATTTT
CASSFGSGAGVTDTQYF
>-|TRBD2|TRBJ2-7|TRBV7-2
TGTGCCAGCAGCTTAAGAGCGGGAGATATGACCTACGAGCAGTACTTC
CASSLRAGDMTYEQYF
>-|-|TRBJ1-1|TRBV6-5
TGTGCCAGCAGTTACTCGCACGGACGGAACACTGAAGCTTTCTTT
CASSYSHGRNTEAFF
>-|TRBD2|TRBJ2-1|TRBV5-4
TGTGCCAGCAGCTTGGTGGCGGGAGCCAACAATGAGCAGTTCTTC
CASSLVAGANNEQFF
>-|TRBD2|TRBJ2-1|TRBV5-1
TGCGCCAGCAGCTCTGGACTAGCGAGACCATCTTACAATGAGCAGTTCTTC
CASSSGLARPSYNEQFF
>-|-|TRBJ1-5|TRBV27
TGTGCCAGCAGTCCGCAGGGAAATAGCAATCAGCCCCAGCATTTT
CASSPQGNSNQPQHF
>-|-|TRBJ2-7|TRBV7-2
TGTGCCAGCAGCTTAAGGGGACTTGTCTCCTACGAGCAGTACTTC
CASSLRGLVSYEQYF
>-|TRBD2|TRBJ2-7|TRBV27
TGTGCCAGCAGCTCGGGTCTAGCGGGAGCAGCCTACGAGCAGTACTTC
CASSSGLAGAAYEQYF
>-|-|TRBJ2-3|TRBV4-2
TGTGCCAGCAGCCAGAGAATCGGCACAGATACGCAGTATTTT
CASSQRIGTDTQYF
>-|-|TRBJ2-2|TRBV7-7
TGTGCTAGCAGCTTAATGCGGGCCGGGGAGCTGTTTTTT
CASSLMRAGELFF
>-|TRBD2|TRBJ2-1|TRBV6-6
TGTGCCAGCAGACTAGCGGGAGGCAGCAATGAGCAGTTCTTC
CASRLAGGSNEQFF
>once|-|TRBJ2-7|TRBV2
TGTGCCAGCAGGGGACTTGGGGGCTACGAGCAGTACTTC
CASRGLGGYEQYF
>-|-|TRBJ1-2|TRBV6-5
TGTGCCAGCAGTTACCGGGACGGGGACTATGGCTACACCTTC
CASSYRDGDYGYTF
>-|TRBD1|TRBJ2-7|TRBV7-3
TGTGCCAGCAGCTTAGATTCCGGGACAGGGGCAAGCGAGCAGTACTTC
CASSLDSGTGASEQYF
>-|TRBD2|TRBJ2-7|TRBV2
TGTGCCAGCAGTGAACGCGGGCTAGCGGGAGTTTTTTGGCCGGGATACGAGCAGTACTTC
CASSERGLAGVFWPGYEQYF
>-|-|TRBJ2-1|TRBV27
TGTGCCAGCAGTTTAATTGATTCCTACAATGAGCAGTTCTTC
CASSLIDSYNEQFF
>-|TRBD2|TRBJ2-7|TRBV19
TGTGCCAGTAGTATGAGGCGGGAGGCTATCTACGAGCAGTACTTC
CASSMRREAIYEQYF
>-|-|TRBJ1-2|TRBV19
TGTGCCAGTAGTATAGATATCCAGGGGACCTATGGCTACACCTTC
CASSIDIQGTYGYTF
>-|TRBD2|TRBJ2-3|TRBV19
TGTGCCAGTAGATATAGCGGGGGCACAGATACGCAGTATTTT
CASRYSGGTDTQYF
>-|-|TRBJ2-7|TRBV7-5
TGTGTCAGAAGCCCACGCCCGGGACAGGGAGGCGAGCAGTACTTC
CVRSPRPGQGGEQYF
>-|-|TRBJ1-2|TRBV19
TGTGCCAGTAGTATTTCGGTCGGCTATGGCTACACCTTC
CASSISVGYGYTF
>few|-|TRBJ2-1|TRBV30
TGTGCCTGGCAGCGGAGGAGCTCCTACAATGAGCAGTTCTTC
CAWQRRSSYNEQFF
>-|TRBD1|TRBJ1-4|TRBV30
TGTGCCGGGACAGCCGAAAAACTGTTTTTT
CAGTAEKLFF
>once|TRBD1|TRBJ1-4|TRBV15
TGTGCCACCAGCAGAGCCCGGGGACAGCCTAATGAAAAACTGTTTTTT
CATSRARGQPNEKLFF
>-|-|TRBJ2-7|TRBV5-1
TGCGCCAGCAGCTCCGACAGCCTCTCCTACGAGCAGTACTTC
CASSSDSLSYEQYF
>-|TRBD1|TRBJ1-5|TRBV5-6
TGTGCCAGCAGCGTGAATACAGGGGTTGGGAATCAGCCCCAGCATTTT
CASSVNTGVGNQPQHF
>-|-|TRBJ2-7|TRBV6-5
TGTGCCAGCAGTTACTCGGGATCCTACGAGCAGTACTTC
CASSYSGSYEQYF
>-|-|TRBJ1-2|TRBV18
TGTGCCAGCTCACCCGGGGGAGGGAGGTCCGGTGGCTACACCTTC
CASSPGGGRSGGYTF
>few|-|TRBJ1-2|TRBV5-1
TGCGCCAGCAGCTTGGGGACAGTCGCAATGGGATCGGGCTACACCTTC
CASSLGTVAMGSGYTF
>-|-|TRBJ2-6|TRBV11-2
TGTGCCAGCAGCCCCATAGGGTCTGGGGCCAACGTCCTGACTTTC
CASSPIGSGANVLTF
>few|TRBD1|TRBJ2-7|TRBV6-6
TGTGCCAGCGGGGACAGGATCAACGAGCAGTACTTC
CASGDRINEQYF
>once|-|TRBJ1-1|TRBV6-6
TGTGCCAGCAGTTCCAGGGTTCGGAGCACTGAAGCTTTCTTT
CASSSRVRSTEAFF
>-|-|TRBJ2-7|TRBV5-1
TGCGCCAGCAGCTTGAACCGGGACCCGACCTACGAGCAGTACTTC
CASSLNRDPTYEQYF
>-|TRBD1|TRBJ2-7|TRBV19
TGTGCCAGTAGTTCGTCTGGGCCGGGGACAGACTACGAGCAGTACTTC
CASSSSGPGTDYEQYF
>-|TRBD1|TRBJ1-1|TRBV7-9
TGTGCTAGCAGCCCCAGGGGGACTGAAGCTTTCTTT
CASSPRGTEAFF
>-|-|TRBJ1-5|TRBV30
TGTGCCTGGAGGGACGCAGTAGGCAATCAGCCCCAGCATTTT
CAWRDAVGNQPQHF
>-|TRBD1|TRBJ1-4|TRBV6-6
TGTGCCAGTTCGATGAACCGGGACAGGGTTGAAAAACTGTTTTTT
CASSMNRDRVEKLFF
>-|-|TRBJ1-1|TRBV28
TGTGCCAGCAGAGAGGGTTGGAACACTGAAGCTTTCTTT
CASREGWNTEAFF
>-|TRBD2|TRBJ2-7|TRBV6-5
TGTGCCAGCAGTTACCGTCGCGGGGGGGACTACGAGCAGTACTTC
CASSYRRGGDYEQYF
>-|-|TRBJ2-1|TRBV7-6
TGTGCCAGCAGCTCGGAAGCGGTCTCCTACAATGAACAGTTCTTC
CASSSEAVSYNEQFF
>-|-|TRBJ1-5|TRBV30
TGTGCCTGGAGTGTAGGGCAGAGCAATCAGCCCCAGCATTTT
CAWSVGQSNQPQHF
>-|TRBD2|TRBJ2-2|TRBV19
TGTGCCAGTAGTATAGGCCTAGCGGGAGGGCCGGCCGGGGAGCTGTTTTTT
CASSIGLAGGPAGELFF
>-|-|TRBJ2-3|TRBV23-1
TGCGCCAGCAGTGGGCGGGACCGCACAGATACGCAGTATTTT
CASSGRDRTDTQYF
>few|-|TRBJ2-4|TRBV11-2
TGTGCCAGCAGCTTAGCCGCCTATTGGATTCAGTACTTC
CASSLAAYWIQYF
>-|-|TRBJ2-7|TRBV6-5
TGTGCCAGCAGTTACACGGACTCCTACGAGCAGTACTTC
CASSYTDSYEQYF
>once|TRBD2|TRBJ2-7|TRBV6-5
TGTGCCAGCAGTTCTCCGGGACTAGCACTTTACGAGCAGTACTTC
CASSSPGLALYEQYF
>-|TRBD2|TRBJ2-7|TRBV11-2
TGTGCCAGCAGCTCTCTAGCGGGAGGAGCCTACGAGCAGTACTTC
CASSSLAGGAYEQYF
>once|-|TRBJ2-3|TRBV10-3
TGTGCCATCAACGCTGGCCAAGTTGATACGCAGTATTTT
CAINAGQVDTQYF
>-|-|TRBJ2-5|TRBV27
TGTGCCAGCAGTTTATCTGGGGGACACCTTCGAGGTGAGACCCAGTACTTC
CASSLSGGHLRGETQYF
>few|-|TRBJ2-7|TRBV29-1
TGCAGCGTTGAAGGGTCGGGCCCCTACGAGCAGTACTTC
CSVEGSGPYEQYF
>-|-|TRBJ2-5|TRBV27
TGTGCCAGTCTGGGGGGGCCCCGTGGGGAGACCCAGTACTTC
CASLGGPRGETQYF
>-|-|TRBJ2-3|TRBV13
TGTGCCAGCAGCCATGGAGGAGATACGCAGTATTTT
CASSHGGDTQYF